These 32 T cell receptor beta chains share one sample of origin, sequenced in a study of beta chain features in type 1 diabetes listed by TCRdb under 2018. Library prep was done by the immunoSEQ multiplex PCR assay. The entire amount of isolated RNA was reverse transcribed using the High Capacity cDNA Reverse Transcription Kit, so the sequenced TCRB transcripts were expressed ones. TCRdb mirrors the immuneACCESS table, restricted to in-frame sequences. Some clones are absent from its copies; in checked studies, under half trace to an unresolved V gene, and the reason for the others is unknown. This sample holds approximately 400,000 clones; approximately 16% were observed only once. The ten largest clones represent 0.019% of the sample. The material sequenced was naive CD4+ T cells from blood. The label giving this sample's cell subset or site can be read as: true naive CD4+ T cells. The receptor source for this set is a woman aged 18-29 years in good health.

The chain is built from TRBV18 and TRBJ2-7; 14 positions agree with TRBD2. With 4 bases clipped from V and 3 bases from J, the junction kept 5 bases outside the gene matches. The V gene's germline CDR1 is KGHSH and CDR2 LQKENI. The CDR3 consists of 16 residues. CDR3 coding DNA: TGTGCCAGCTCACACGGGACTAGCGGGAGAGTCTACGAGCAGTACTTC. Translating it yields CASSHGTSGRVYEQYF.

The chain employs TRBV5-1 and TRBJ2-7, with TRBD2 identical over 7 bases. This CDR3 has 14 residues. V shed 2 bases and J 0 bases; nucleotides not matched to a gene: 2. Germline lookup yields CDR1 SGHRS and CDR2 YFSETQ. CDR3 nucleotide sequence: TGCGCCAGCAGCTTTACGGGAGGCTCCTACGAGCAGTACTTC. It encodes CASSFTGGSYEQYF.

This chain uses TRBV23-1 with TRBJ1-5; 7 nucleotides match TRBD1. TRBV23-1 is known as an ORF, though its function is uncertain. The ends lost 5 bases at V and 0 bases at J; junction bases unmatched: 7. CDR3 length: 16 amino acids. The DNA of the CDR3 is TGCGCCAGCAGTAACCTGGGACAGTATAGCAATCAGCCCCAGCATTTT. It yields the protein CASSNLGQYSNQPQHF.

This clone was seen a handful of times. The rearrangement joins TRBV18 to TRBJ2-7; 10 bases are a match to TRBD2. This CDR3 spans 16 amino acids. The germline V gene has CDR1 KGHSH and CDR2 LQKENI. The V gene end was trimmed by 0 bases and the J gene end by 2 bases; junction bases not matched to a gene: 4. CDR3 sequence: CASSPPILAGAYEQYF. For the CDR3, the DNA is TGTGCCAGCTCACCACCGATCCTAGCGGGGGCCTACGAGCAGTACTTC.

This clone was seen a few times. The chain links TRBV7-9 to TRBJ2-7; 9 positions match TRBD2. From germline, CDR1 is SEHNR and CDR2 FQNEAQ (reference sequence). The trim removed 5 bases at V and 7 bases at J, leaving 9 bases unmatched. This CDR3 comprises 14 residues. CDR3 sequence: CASSQGLAIGEQYF. CDR3 DNA: TGTGCCAGCAGCCAGGGACTAGCAATCGGGGAGCAGTACTTC. The full variable domain, with the rest looked up from reference TRBV7-9 and TRBJ2-7, is DTGVSQNPRHKITKRGQNVTFRCDPISEHNRLYWYRQTLGQGPEFLTYFQNEAQLEKSRLLSDRFSAERPKGSFSTLEIQRTEQGDSAMYLCASSQGLAIGEQYFGPGTRLTVT.

J is TRBJ1-1 and V is TRBV15, with 9 bases matching TRBD1. From germline, CDR1 is LNHNV and CDR2 YYDKDF (reference sequence). The CDR3 runs 17 residues. Trimming at V came to 5 bases and at J to 5 bases, leaving 15 bases not matched to a gene. Here the CDR3 reads CATSRKGQGLSMTEAFF. Here the CDR3 DNA reads TGTGCCACCAGCCGTAAAGGACAGGGGTTGTCTATGACTGAAGCTTTCTTT.

This clone was counted only a few times. The rearrangement joins TRBV5-1 to TRBJ2-3; TRBD2 agrees at 7 bases. Germline CDR1 SGHRS, CDR2 YFSETQ. V lost 1 base, J lost 4 bases, and 6 bases stayed unmatched. This CDR3 contains 15 residues. The CDR3 DNA sequence: TGCGCCAGCAGCTTGAAGGGCGCGGGGGCAGATACGCAGTATTTT. It is translated as CASSLKGAGADTQYF.

This clone was found a few times. The rearrangement links TRBV5-5 to TRBJ2-3, with 8 bases fitting TRBD2. This CDR3 contains 18 residues. Germline values: CDR1 SGHKS, CDR2 YYEKEE (reference sequence). V gave up 4 bases and J gave up 2 bases; unmatched junction bases: 15. CDR3 in amino acids: CASSGRPGGPGITDTQYF. The CDR3 DNA reads as TGTGCCAGCAGCGGGAGGCCGGGAGGGCCGGGGATCACAGATACGCAGTATTTT.

This clone was observed a few times. The chain uses TRBV25-1 and TRBJ2-2; D might be TRBD2 (6 bases). Germline V gene lookup returns CDR1 MGHDK and CDR2 SYGVNS. Trimming took 2 bases from V and 0 from J, leaving 13 bases between them. The CDR3 runs to 17 residues. This CDR3 is CASSEVNGGTNTGELFF. CDR3 coding DNA: TGTGCCAGCAGTGAAGTGAACGGGGGTACGAACACCGGGGAGCTGTTTTTT.

The chain carries TRBV30 and TRBJ1-5, with D perhaps TRBD1 (6 bases). CDR3 size: 15 residues. The V gene lost 0 bases and the J gene lost 5 bases, with 14 bases spanning the gap. The V gene's germline CDR1 is GTSNPN and CDR2 SVGIG (reference sequence). CDR3 amino acids: CAWSVQGGRYQPQHF. CDR3 DNA sequence: TGTGCCTGGAGTGTACAAGGGGGTCGGTATCAGCCCCAGCATTTT.

This clone has a handful of counts. The rearrangement links TRBV28 to TRBJ1-5; D possibly corresponds to TRBD1 (5 bases). In germline, CDR1 is MDHEN, CDR2 SYDVKM. Trimming took 4 bases from V and 6 from J, leaving 13 bases between them. The CDR3 has 14 residues. As DNA, the CDR3 is TGTGCCAGCAGTTCCGGGGCCGGGGGTCAGCCCCAGCATTTT. It codes for CASSSGAGGQPQHF.

A few counts support this clone. The chain recombines TRBV5-4 with TRBJ2-7; D might be TRBD1 (6 bases). Germline CDR1 SGHNT, CDR2 YYREEE (reference sequence). The V gene lost 0 bases and the J gene lost 5 bases, with 18 bases spanning the gap. This CDR3 has 16 amino acids. CDR3 region: CASSLDPGDTLDEQYF. CDR3 nucleotide sequence: TGTGCCAGCAGCTTGGATCCAGGGGACACGCTCGACGAGCAGTACTTC.

This clone has more than one count but fewer than ten. The rearrangement links TRBV28 to TRBJ2-7; TRBD1 might be the D (6 bases). Per germline, CDR1 MDHEN and CDR2 SYDVKM. Trimming took off 3 bases at V and 1 base at J, with 16 bases between the two ends. The CDR3 sequence is 16 residues long. CDR3 sequence reads: CASSFEGTSFSYEQYF. CDR3 DNA sequence: TGTGCCAGCAGTTTTGAGGGGACATCATTTTCCTACGAGCAGTACTTC.

This clone occurred a few times. The chain recombines TRBV18 with TRBJ1-1; D remains ambiguous. Trimming stripped 4 bases from V and 6 bases from J, with 15 bases between. CDR1 is KGHSH and CDR2 is LQKENI in the germline V gene. This CDR3 comprises 14 residues. This chain's CDR3 is CASSREKGRSEAFF. The CDR3 DNA sequence: TGTGCCAGCTCACGGGAGAAGGGTCGTTCTGAAGCTTTCTTT.

This clone turned up a few times. In nucleotides, the CDR3 is TGTGCCAGCAGCCCCGGGGGGGGAGCCTACGAGCAGTACTTC. Its translation is CASSPGGGAYEQYF. The gene calls are TRBV7-2 and TRBJ2-7; TRBD2 matches 8 bases. This CDR3 contains 14 residues. The germline CDR1 and CDR2 sequences are SGHTA and FQGNSA. J lost 2 bases, V lost 5 bases, and 5 bases had no gene match.

The rearrangement uses TRBV29-1 and TRBJ1-2; D is perhaps TRBD1 (5 bases). The CDR3 extends over 14 amino acids. V lost 4 bases and J 0 bases, leaving 12 bases between the germline ends. Germline lookup yields CDR1 SQVTM and CDR2 ANQGSEA. CDR3 protein: CSVVVTATNYGYTF. The DNA of the CDR3 is TGCAGCGTTGTAGTGACAGCGACTAACTATGGCTACACCTTC.

This clone was observed a handful of times. The same CDR3 is also encoded by other DNA sequences in this sample. This chain joins TRBV30 and TRBJ2-3; D unresolved. Germline V CDR1 and CDR2: GTSNPN, SVGIG (reference sequence). The CDR3 extends over 12 amino acids. V dropped 4 bases and J dropped 0 bases, with 5 bases sitting between them. The CDR3 region is CAWTGSTDTQYF. CDR3 sequence (DNA): TGTGCCTGGACAGGAAGCACAGATACGCAGTATTTT.

The chain links TRBV7-9 to TRBJ2-5; TRBD1 matches 9 bases. Germline V gene lookup returns CDR1 SEHNR and CDR2 FQNEAQ (reference sequence). There are 16 residues in the CDR3. With V trimmed by 5 bases and J by 2 bases, 9 bases remained unmatched. CDR3 region: CASSTGGTRQQETQYF. CDR3 nucleotide sequence: TGTGCCAGCAGCACAGGGGGCACGAGACAACAAGAGACCCAGTACTTC.

The chain recombines TRBV27 with TRBJ2-5; TRBD2 matches at 16 bases. CDR3 size: 18 residues. In germline, CDR1 is MNHEY, CDR2 SMNVEV (reference sequence). The ends lost 4 bases at V and 4 bases at J; junction bases unmatched: 9. DNA of the CDR3: TGTGCCAGCAGTTCGGGACTAGCGGGAGGGCCGTCAACAGAGACCCAGTACTTC. Translation gives CASSSGLAGGPSTETQYF.

The V and J genes are TRBV5-1 and TRBJ2-7; D may be TRBD2 (5 bases). The CDR3 spans 13 residues. The V gene's germline CDR1 is SGHRS and CDR2 YFSETQ. The V and J ends lost 4 bases and 3 bases respectively, with 11 bases between them. The CDR3 sequence: CASSRGENYEQYF. The CDR3 coding sequence is TGCGCCAGCAGCCGGGGAGAGAACTACGAGCAGTACTTC.

This clone has more than one count but fewer than ten. This sequence joins TRBV18 and TRBJ2-7, with no clear D. The CDR3 loop spans 13 amino acids. Trimming removed 3 bases from V and 0 bases from J, with 6 bases in between. The V gene's germline CDR1 is KGHSH and CDR2 LQKENI. CDR3 sequence (DNA): TGTGCCAGCTCACCTGAGAGCTCCTACGAGCAGTACTTC. This sequence encodes CASSPESSYEQYF.

The chain recombines TRBV7-8 with TRBJ2-7; 7 nucleotides align to TRBD1. J lost 3 bases, V lost 5 bases, and 4 bases had no gene match. Germline CDR1 SGHVS, CDR2 FQNEAQ. This CDR3 has 13 amino acids. This CDR3 is CASSKDRSYEQYF. Written as DNA, the CDR3 is TGTGCCAGCAGCAAGGACAGGAGCTACGAGCAGTACTTC.

This chain connects TRBV13 to TRBJ2-1, with 7 nucleotides matching TRBD1. Germline V lookup: CDR1 PRHDT, CDR2 FYEKMQ (reference sequence). CDR3 size: 13 residues. Trimming cost V 5 bases and J 10 bases; bases outside gene matches: 8. This CDR3 reads CASSPPLDREQFF. CDR3 DNA sequence: TGTGCCAGCAGCCCACCACTGGACAGGGAGCAGTTCTTC.

The chain carries TRBV20-1 and TRBJ2-7; the D is unclear. The CDR3 has 11 residues. The germline CDR1 and CDR2 sequences are DFQATT and SNEGSKA (reference sequence). V was pared by 3 bases and J by 3 bases, with 6 bases between. The CDR3 region has the DNA TGCAGTGCTAGGTCACACTACGAGCAGTACTTC. Translation: CSARSHYEQYF.

The CDR3 DNA reads TGTGCCAGCAGTTTTCCGGGAGGGATCACCTACGAGCAGTACTTC. Encoded protein: CASSFPGGITYEQYF. The gene calls are TRBV28 and TRBJ2-7; 8 positions match TRBD2. The ends lost 3 bases at V and 2 bases at J; junction bases unmatched: 6. Germline V gene lookup returns CDR1 MDHEN and CDR2 SYDVKM. The CDR3 contains 15 residues.

The V and J genes are TRBV7-2 and TRBJ2-7, with 7 bases aligning to TRBD2. The CDR3 loop spans 15 amino acids. The J segment lost 1 base and the V segment lost 2 bases, leaving 5 bases of the junction unmatched. Germline V gene data show CDR1 as SGHTA and CDR2 as FQGNSA. CDR3 sequence: CASSLWGGVSYEQYF. The CDR3 bases are TGTGCCAGCAGCTTATGGGGGGGGGTTTCCTACGAGCAGTACTTC.

This clone has just a few counts. The genes are TRBV29-1 and TRBJ1-4; TRBD1 matches at 8 bases. Unmatched junction bases numbered 8, after V lost 7 bases and J lost 7 bases. The CDR3 is 13 amino acids. The V gene's germline CDR1 is SQVTM and CDR2 ANQGSEA. The CDR3, as DNA: TGCAGCGCGGCTGGACAGGGCGGTGAAAAACTGTTTTTT. Translated: CSAAGQGGEKLFF.

The chain joins TRBV28 to TRBJ2-7, with 11 bases matching TRBD1. The CDR3 sequence is 15 residues long. After removal of 6 bases from V and 2 bases from J, the junction contained 6 bases not matched to a gene. Germline V gives CDR1 MDHEN, CDR2 SYDVKM. The CDR3 coding sequence is TGTGCCAGCAGGGGCCCGGGACAGGGGGCCTACGAGCAGTACTTC. Protein: CASRGPGQGAYEQYF.

This clone has only a few counts. The chain employs TRBV5-1 and TRBJ1-5; a weak D match, TRBD1 (5 bases). The CDR3 runs 15 residues. The germline CDR1 and CDR2 sequences are SGHRS and YFSETQ. Between the trimmed V and J ends, which lost 0 bases and 6 bases, there was a span of 13 bases. CDR3 amino acids: CASSLEGQGGQPQHF. The CDR3 nucleotides are TGCGCCAGCAGCTTGGAAGGGCAGGGCGGTCAGCCCCAGCATTTT.

This clone was seen only a few times. This chain connects TRBV9 to TRBJ2-1; 11 bases match TRBD2. This CDR3 is 17 amino acids long. In germline, CDR1 is SGDLS, CDR2 YYNGEE. V lost 4 bases to trimming and J lost 2 bases; unmatched junction nucleotides: 8. The CDR3 loop is CASSTTRLAGPYNEQFF. CDR3 DNA sequence: TGTGCCAGCAGCACTACACGACTAGCGGGGCCCTACAATGAGCAGTTCTTC.

This clone has a handful of counts. The rearrangement joins TRBV15 to TRBJ1-2; a possible D gene is TRBD1 (6 bases). Deletions cut 1 base from V and 1 base from J, with 7 bases between. CDR1 and CDR2 from the germline V gene are LNHNV and YYDKDF (reference sequence). The length of the CDR3 is 14 residues. The CDR3 region has the DNA TGTGCCACCAGCAGAGTCAGGGGTAACTATGGCTACACCTTC. Its protein product is CATSRVRGNYGYTF.

J is TRBJ2-7 and V is TRBV7-9; 7 bases fit TRBD2. The V segment lost 3 bases and the J segment 6 bases; nucleotides outside the gene matches: 5. Germline assignment: CDR1 SEHNR and CDR2 FQNEAQ (reference sequence). CDR3 length equals 13 residues. The CDR3 DNA follows: TGTGCCAGCAGCTTCGAGCCGGGAGGCGAGCAGTACTTC. Protein sequence: CASSFEPGGEQYF.